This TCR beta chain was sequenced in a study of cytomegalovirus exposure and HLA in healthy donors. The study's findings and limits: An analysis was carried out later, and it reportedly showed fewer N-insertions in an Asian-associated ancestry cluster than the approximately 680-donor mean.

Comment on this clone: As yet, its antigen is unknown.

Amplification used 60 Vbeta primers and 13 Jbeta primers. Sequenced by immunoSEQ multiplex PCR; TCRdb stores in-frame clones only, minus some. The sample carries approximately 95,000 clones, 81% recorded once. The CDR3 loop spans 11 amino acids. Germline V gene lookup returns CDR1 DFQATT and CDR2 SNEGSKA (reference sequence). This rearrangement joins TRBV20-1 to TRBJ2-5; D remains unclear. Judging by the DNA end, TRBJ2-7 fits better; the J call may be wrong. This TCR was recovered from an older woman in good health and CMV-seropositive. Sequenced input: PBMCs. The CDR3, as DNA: TGCAGTGCGGAGCAGGACTACGAGCAGTACTTC. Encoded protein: CSAEQDYEQYF.